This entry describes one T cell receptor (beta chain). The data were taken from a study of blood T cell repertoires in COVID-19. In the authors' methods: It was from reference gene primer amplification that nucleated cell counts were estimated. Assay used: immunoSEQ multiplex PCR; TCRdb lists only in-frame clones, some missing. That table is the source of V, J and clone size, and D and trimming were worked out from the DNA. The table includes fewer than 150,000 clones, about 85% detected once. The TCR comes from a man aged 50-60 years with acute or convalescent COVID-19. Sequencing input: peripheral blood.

The CDR3: CASSLGREMTEAFF. As DNA, the CDR3 is TGTGCCAGCAGCTTGGGAAGGGAGATGACTGAAGCTTTCTTT. The chain joins TRBV5-6 to TRBJ1-1; D is undetermined. Trimming shortened V by 0 bases and J by 5 bases, and 11 bases separated the two germline ends. Germline V gene sequence: CDR1 SGHDT, CDR2 YYEEEE. CDR3 length: 14 residues.